This T cell receptor (beta chain) was profiled in a study of control samples from healthy donors and cancer patients. Measured with immunoSEQ multiplex PCR; TCRdb has only the in-frame clones, and not every one. The table includes about 160,000 clones, around 90% detected once. The length of the CDR3 is 13 residues. The germline V gene has CDR1 SGHTA and CDR2 FQGTGA. The V gene lost 3 bases and the J gene lost 2 bases, with 5 bases spanning the gap. The sequenced sample was blood. The V gene is TRBV7-3, the J gene TRBJ2-1; D call uncertain. This receptor was taken from a man in his thirties or forties in good health. The CDR3 DNA reads TGTGCCAGCAGCTTGAGCACCTACAATGAGCAGTTCTTC. Encoded protein: CASSLSTYNEQFF.